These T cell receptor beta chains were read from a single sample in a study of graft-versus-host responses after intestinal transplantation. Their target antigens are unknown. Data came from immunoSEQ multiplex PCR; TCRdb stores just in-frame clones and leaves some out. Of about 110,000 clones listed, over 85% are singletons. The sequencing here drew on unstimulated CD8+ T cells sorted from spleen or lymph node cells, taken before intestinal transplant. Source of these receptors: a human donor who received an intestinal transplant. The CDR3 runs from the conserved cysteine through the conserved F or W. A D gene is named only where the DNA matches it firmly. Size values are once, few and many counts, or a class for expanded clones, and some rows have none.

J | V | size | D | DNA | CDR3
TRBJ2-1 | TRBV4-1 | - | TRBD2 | TGCGCCAGCAGCCAAGTTAGGCTAGCGGGAGCCAATGAGCAGTTCTTC | CASSQVRLAGANEQFF
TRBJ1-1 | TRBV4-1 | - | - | TGCGCCAGCAGCTGGATTGACACTGAAGCTTTCTTT | CASSWIDTEAFF
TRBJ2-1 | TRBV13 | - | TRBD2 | TGTGCCAGCAGCCCGGGGACTAGTATCCATGAGCAGTTCTTC | CASSPGTSIHEQFF
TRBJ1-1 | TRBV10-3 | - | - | TGTGCCATCAGGGCACAGGGTTGGGCTGAAGCTTTCTTT | CAIRAQGWAEAFF
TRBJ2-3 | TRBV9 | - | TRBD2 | TGTGCCAGCAGCAGTGCGGGAGTAACAGATACGCAGTATTTT | CASSSAGVTDTQYF
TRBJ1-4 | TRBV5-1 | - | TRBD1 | TGCGCCAGCAGCATCGGACAGGGGGCGGCGATTACAACTAATGAAAAACTGTTTTTT | CASSIGQGAAITTNEKLFF
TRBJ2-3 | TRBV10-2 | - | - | TGCGCCAGCAGTGAGTCACGAGATACGCAGTATTTT | CASSESRDTQYF
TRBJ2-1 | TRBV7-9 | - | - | TGTGCCAGCAGCCACAACAATGAGCAGTTCTTC | CASSHNNEQFF
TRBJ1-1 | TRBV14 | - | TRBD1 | TGTGCCAGCAGCCACCGAGACAGGGCAATGAACACTGAAGCTTTCTTT | CASSHRDRAMNTEAFF
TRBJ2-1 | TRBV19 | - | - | TGTGCCAGTAGTATATACAGAGTAAAGTTCTTC | CASSIYRVKFF
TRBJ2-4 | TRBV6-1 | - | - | TGTGCCAGCAGTGAAGCGCTTCTAGGGGATGGTTGGGCCAAAAACATTCAGTACTTC | CASSEALLGDGWAKNIQYF
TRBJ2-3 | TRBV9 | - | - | TGTGCCAGCAGCGTAGGGGATAGGGGCACAGATACGCAGTATTTT | CASSVGDRGTDTQYF
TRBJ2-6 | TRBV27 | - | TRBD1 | TGTGCCAGCAGCCAGGGACAGGGGCCTGGGGCCAACGTCCTGACTTTC | CASSQGQGPGANVLTF
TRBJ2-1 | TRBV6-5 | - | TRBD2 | TGTGCCAGCAGTTTAGCGGGAGGGGAAGATGAGCAGTTCTTC | CASSLAGGEDEQFF
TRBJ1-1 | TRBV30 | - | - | TGTGCCTGGAGGGCCATATTGGGGAACACTGAAGCTTTCTTT | CAWRAILGNTEAFF
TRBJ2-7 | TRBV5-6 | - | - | TGTGCCAGCAGCTCCGGGGCCTACGAGCAGTACTTC | CASSSGAYEQYF
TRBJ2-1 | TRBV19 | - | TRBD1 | TGTGCCAGTACCGCCGGGACAGCCTCCTACAATGAGCAGTTCTTC | CASTAGTASYNEQFF
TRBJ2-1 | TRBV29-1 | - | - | TGCAGCGTTGAAGGCATTCTCGGGTACAATGAGCAGTTCTTC | CSVEGILGYNEQFF
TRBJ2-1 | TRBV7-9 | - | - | TGTGCCAGCAGCTTAGCGCGGAACGAGTTAAGGGACAATGAGCAGTTCTTC | CASSLARNELRDNEQFF
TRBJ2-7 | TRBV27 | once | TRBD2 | TGTGCCAGCAGTTCGACTAGCGGAGGGGCGTACGAGCAGTACTTC | CASSSTSGGAYEQYF
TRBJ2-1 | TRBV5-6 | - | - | TGTGCCAGCAGCTTTGGGTTCGATGAGCAGTTCTTC | CASSFGFDEQFF
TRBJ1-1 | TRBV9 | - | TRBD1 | TGTGCCAGCAGCGTAGGACAGGGGATCACTGAAGCTTTCTTT | CASSVGQGITEAFF
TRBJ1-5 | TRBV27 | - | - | TGTGCCAGCAGTTCTCTGGGGCATCAGCCCCAGCATTTT | CASSSLGHQPQHF
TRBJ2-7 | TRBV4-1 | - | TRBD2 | TGCGCCAGCAGCCAAGGAGCGGGAGCGTTGTCCTACGAGCAGTACTTC | CASSQGAGALSYEQYF
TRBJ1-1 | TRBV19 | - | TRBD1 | TGTGCCAGTAGTATAGGCGGGGGACAGCTGAACACTGAAGCTTTCTTT | CASSIGGGQLNTEAFF
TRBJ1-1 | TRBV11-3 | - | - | TGTGCCAGCAGCTTATGGGGTGGCACTGAAGCTTTCTTT | CASSLWGGTEAFF
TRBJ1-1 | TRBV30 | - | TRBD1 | TGTGCCTGGGCCGACAGGGATGGCGGCACTGAAGCTTTCTTT | CAWADRDGGTEAFF
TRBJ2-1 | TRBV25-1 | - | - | TGTGCCAGCAATTCGCCCGGGCTAGGGTCCTACAATGAGCAGTTCTTC | CASNSPGLGSYNEQFF
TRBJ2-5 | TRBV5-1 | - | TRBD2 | TGCGCCAGCAGCTGGACTAGCGGGGTCCAAGAGACCCAGTACTTC | CASSWTSGVQETQYF
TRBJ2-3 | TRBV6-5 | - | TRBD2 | TGTGCCAGCAGTACCACCATAGCGGGAGATACGCAGTATTTT | CASSTTIAGDTQYF
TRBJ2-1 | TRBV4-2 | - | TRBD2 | TGTGCCAGCATGAAGCTAGCGGGAGACTACAATGAGCAGTTCTTC | CASMKLAGDYNEQFF
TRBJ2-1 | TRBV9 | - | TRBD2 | TGTGCCAGCAGCGTAGGGACTAGCGTGGCGGATGAGCAGTTCTTC | CASSVGTSVADEQFF
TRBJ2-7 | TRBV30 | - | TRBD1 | TGTGCCTGGAGTGGGCAGGGGGCCTACGAGCAGTACTTC | CAWSGQGAYEQYF
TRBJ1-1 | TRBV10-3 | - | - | TGTGCCATCAGTGAGGGGGGAAGGACTGAAGCTTTCTTT | CAISEGGRTEAFF
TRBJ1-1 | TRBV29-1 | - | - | TGCAGCGTAGAATCAGGGGTGGGCACTGAAGCTTTCTTT | CSVESGVGTEAFF